This TCR beta chain was captured by sequencing in a study of blood T cell repertoires in COVID-19 (dated by TCRdb to between 2020 and 2021). Background for the entire study: Samples from collaborators originated in the United States, Italy and Spain and spanned both the acute and convalescent phases of COVID-19. Where available, HLA class I and class II types were obtained from metadata supplied by the sample provider rather than from assay-based typing. The material from the prospective study consisted of cDNA or gDNA derived from T cells, B-cell-depleted T cells, or PBMCs. The samples were drawn from the first 160 participants of the ongoing ImmuneRACE study and from 1,254 subjects provided by 6 global collaborators. Deeply sampled blood TCRbeta repertoires from subjects exposed to, actively infected with, or recovered from COVID-19 were included in the dataset. Nearly every sample came with metadata listing a de-identified subject ID, COVID-19 status, age in years and sex. The repertoires were released in a freely available public database intended as a resource for research on the immune response to SARS-CoV-2.

The immunoSEQ Assay, a bias-controlled multiplex PCR, was used to amplify TCRbeta CDR3 regions from genomic DNA. The source study handled its data this way. Nucleated cell counts per sample were estimated from amplification of reference gene primers within the assay. Sequence reads were collapsed and filtered to measure the absolute abundance of every unique TCRbeta CDR3 rearrangement. For each sample, productive Simpson clonality was calculated by taking the square root of Simpson's diversity index across productive rearrangements. Sourced from immuneACCESS, this table was stored by TCRdb with only in-frame sequences that have V and J called. A share of the clones is absent; for the studies checked, an unresolved V gene accounts for under half, and the remainder has no known explanation. V, J and clone size were drawn from that table, and D and trimming were deduced from the DNA. The sample records about 270,000 clones, around nine tenths of which are singletons. Together, the top ten hold about 8.6% of the sample.

Whole blood was collected in K2EDTA tubes by collaborating institutions according to the institutions' own protocols. Collaborator samples were shipped for TCRbeta analysis as frozen whole blood, isolated PBMCs, or DNA extracted from either sample type. The paper's findings and limits, for the study overall: How much clinical and demographic metadata was included differed by source and by participant, and the metadata was provided uncurated.

As regards this clone: Its antigen specificity is not known. Per-nucleotide qualities are absent, and no much larger clonotype sits a single base away.

V was cut back by 4 bases and J by 5 bases, leaving a gap of 15 bases between them. CDR1 and CDR2 are drawn from the germline V gene: SGHDT, YYEEEE. The CDR3 runs 15 residues from the cysteine to the phenylalanine. The retained sequence is limited to the CDR3, 45 bases, with the frame set at the first base. Sequenced input: peripheral blood. This receptor was obtained from a middle-aged man with active or convalescent COVID-19. The chain is encoded by TRBV5-6 joined to TRBJ1-4, with the D segment identity uncertain. Read as DNA, the sequence is TGTGCCAGCAGCGGGCCCCGTGAAAGAAATGAAAAACTGTTTTTT. This codes for CASSGPRERNEKLFF.